These 14 T cell receptor beta chains came from one sample sequenced in a study of T cell changes during pregnancy in multiple sclerosis (dated by TCRdb to about 2019). Library creation used the immunoSEQ multiplex PCR assay. TCRdb holds this immuneACCESS table with in-frame rearrangements only. Some clones are missing; in checked studies, unresolved V genes explain under half, and the rest has no known cause. This sample has tens of thousands of clones in its table, and about 91% of those were observed once. Of the sample, 0.76% falls within the top ten clones. The sample in question was CD4+ T cells from peripheral blood mononuclear cells, obtained in the first trimester of pregnancy. Receptors were obtained from a female donor with multiple sclerosis, enrolled in a pregnancy study.

The genes are TRBV5-6 and TRBJ2-1, with TRBD1 identical over 9 bases. This CDR3 comprises 15 residues. The V gene end was trimmed by 4 bases and the J gene end by 1 base; junction bases not matched to a gene: 3. CDR1 is SGHDT, CDR2 YYEEEE, per germline. CDR3 region: CASSAGQGSYNEQFF. The CDR3 DNA reads as TGTGCCAGCAGCGCGGGACAGGGATCCTACAATGAGCAGTTCTTC.

This rearrangement joins TRBV6-5 to TRBJ1-1; tentative D call: TRBD1 (6 bases). The CDR3 covers 14 residues. The V gene lost 5 bases and the J gene lost 7 bases, with 17 bases spanning the gap. Germline lookup yields CDR1 MNHEY and CDR2 SVGAGI. The CDR3 spells CASSPSGGQGEAFF. CDR3 bases: TGTGCCAGCAGTCCCTCGGGGGGCCAAGGTGAAGCTTTCTTT.

The chain combines TRBV4-3 with TRBJ1-1; 8 nucleotides match TRBD1. Per the germline V gene, CDR1 is LGHNA and CDR2 is YSLEER. The CDR3 has 14 residues. The trim removed 4 bases at V and 1 base at J, leaving 2 bases unmatched. The CDR3 here is CASSLGQGNTEAFF. The CDR3, as DNA: TGCGCCAGCAGCCTCGGACAGGGGAACACTGAAGCTTTCTTT.

V gene TRBV19 combines with J gene TRBJ1-6; 9 bases fit TRBD1. V shed 5 bases, J shed 7 bases, and the junction held 6 bases outside the gene matches. Germline V gives CDR1 LNHDA, CDR2 SQIVND (reference sequence). The CDR3 contains 15 residues. The DNA for the CDR3 is TGTGCCAGTAGTGGGACAGGGACTGGGAATTCACCCCTCCACTTT. Translating gives CASSGTGTGNSPLHF. Full variable domain (rest looked up from reference TRBV19 and TRBJ1-6): DGGITQSPKYLFRKEGQNVTLSCEQNLNHDAMYWYRQDPGQGLRLIYYSQIVNDFQKGDIAEGYSVSREKKESFPLTVTSAQKNPTAFYLCASSGTGTGNSPLHFGNGTRLTVT.

This rearrangement joins TRBV7-8 to TRBJ2-7; 9 bases fit TRBD2. Germline V gives CDR1 SGHVS, CDR2 FQNEAQ. V lost 1 base, J lost 7 bases, and 11 bases stayed unmatched. The CDR3 extends over 16 amino acids. The DNA of the CDR3 is TGTGCCAGCAGCTTAGGCAGCGGGGGGCCCGTGAGTGAGCAGTACTTC. It is translated as CASSLGSGGPVSEQYF.

The gene calls are TRBV5-6 and TRBJ2-1, with D tentatively TRBD1 (6 bases). The CDR3 totals 13 residues. Germline CDR1 SGHDT, CDR2 YYEEEE. V dropped 3 bases and J dropped 9 bases, with 13 bases sitting between them. The CDR3 loop is CASSWTQGLEQFF. The CDR3 DNA reads TGTGCCAGCAGCTGGACGCAGGGGCTTGAGCAGTTCTTC.

In nucleotides, the CDR3 is TGTGCCAGCAGGCAATTTAGCTCCTACAATGAGCAGTTCTTC. Translation: CASRQFSSYNEQFF. This chain links TRBV7-2 with TRBJ2-1; no clear D gene. CDR1 is SGHTA, CDR2 FQGNSA, per germline. CDR3 length: 14 amino acids. V lost 6 bases and J 0 bases, leaving 9 bases between the germline ends.

This chain uses TRBV25-1 with TRBJ1-2; 7 nucleotides agree with TRBD1. CDR1 and CDR2 from the germline V gene are MGHDK and SYGVNS. V lost 6 bases to trimming and J lost 4 bases; unmatched junction nucleotides: 8. CDR3 length equals 14 residues. CDR3 loop: CASRASGGTYGYTF. DNA of the CDR3: TGTGCCAGCAGGGCCTCAGGGGGGACCTATGGCTACACCTTC.

V gene TRBV2 combines with J gene TRBJ1-5; a possible D gene is TRBD1 (6 bases). The CDR3 has 14 residues. The ends were cut back, 6 bases at V and 3 bases at J, with 12 bases in the middle. In germline, CDR1 is SNHLY, CDR2 FYNNEI. This CDR3 reads CASRGGTNNQPQHF. CDR3 sequence (DNA): TGTGCCAGCAGAGGGGGTACGAACAATCAGCCCCAGCATTTT.

The chain combines TRBV5-1 with TRBJ1-1; 9 bases map to TRBD1. Losses at the gene ends were 7 bases for V and 11 bases for J; bases not matched to a gene: 9. Looked up from germline, CDR1 is SGHRS and CDR2 is YFSETQ. The CDR3 contains 12 residues. The CDR3, as DNA: TGCGCCAGCTCAACAGGGGGCTCCGACGCTTTCTTT. Amino acid sequence: CASSTGGSDAFF.

The chain employs TRBV28 and TRBJ1-5; 7 nucleotides agree with TRBD1. V trimming: 2 bases; J trimming: 3 bases; junction bases outside the gene matches: 4. This CDR3 has 15 amino acids. Germline loops: CDR1 MDHEN, CDR2 SYDVKM. The DNA of the CDR3 is TGTGCCAGCAGTTTAACCAGGGGGTTCAATCAGCCCCAGCATTTT. Its protein product is CASSLTRGFNQPQHF.

The chain recombines TRBV5-6 with TRBJ2-1; TRBD1 matches 7 bases. Germline V gene data show CDR1 as SGHDT and CDR2 as YYEEEE. The V segment lost 4 bases and the J segment 6 bases; nucleotides outside the gene matches: 10. CDR3 length: 15 residues. The CDR3 DNA is TGTGCCAGCAGCGGGACAGATCTAGGTCGCAATGAGCAGTTCTTC. Amino acids: CASSGTDLGRNEQFF.

V gene TRBV7-2 combines with J gene TRBJ1-5, with D possibly matching TRBD1 (6 bases). Deletions cut 2 bases from V and 3 bases from J, with 8 bases between. CDR1 SGHTA and CDR2 FQGNSA come from the germline V gene. This CDR3 is built from 14 residues. The CDR3 reads CASSLTGPNQPQHF. CDR3 bases: TGTGCCAGCAGCTTAACAGGGCCCAATCAGCCCCAGCATTTT.

J is TRBJ2-3 and V is TRBV4-3, with D possibly being TRBD2 (6 bases). V lost 0 bases to trimming and J lost 2 bases, with 15 bases between them. Germline loops: CDR1 LGHNA, CDR2 YSLEER. The CDR3 runs to 17 residues. The CDR3 region has the DNA TGCGCCAGCAGCCAAGATTTCCGGCGGGGACTCACAGATACGCAGTATTTT. Translation gives CASSQDFRRGLTDTQYF.